The 24 T cell receptor beta chains below all came from one sample that was sequenced in a study of blood T cell repertoires in COVID-19. This table comes from immunoSEQ multiplex PCR, and its TCRdb copy is limited to in-frame clones, with some not included. In the table there are some 150,000 clones, roughly 80% of which are singletons. The sequenced sample consisted of peripheral blood. These receptors came from a man in his 60s with acute or convalescent COVID-19.

The CDR3 spells CASSVEPPGRGSDTQYF. The CDR3 DNA reads as TGTGCCAGCAGCGTAGAACCACCTGGCCGGGGATCTGATACGCAGTATTTT. The rearrangement links TRBV9 to TRBJ2-3; tentatively, D is TRBD2 (5 bases). This CDR3 spans 17 amino acids. CDR1 SGDLS and CDR2 YYNGEE come from the germline V gene. V was pared by 0 bases and J by 6 bases, with 20 bases between.

V usage is TRBV4-2 and J usage is TRBJ2-3; D is unresolved. The CDR3 totals 13 residues. The germline CDR1 and CDR2 sequences are LGHNA and YNFKEQ. The V end lost 1 base, the J end lost 5 bases, and 7 bases lay between the germline ends. The chain's CDR3 is CASSQAPGDTQYF. The CDR3 region has the DNA TGTGCCAGCAGCCAAGCCCCGGGAGATACGCAGTATTTT.

This rearrangement joins TRBV28 to TRBJ1-5; the match to TRBD1 covers 7 bases. V was clipped by 2 bases and J by 6 bases; unmatched bases: 1. The CDR3 sequence is 13 residues long. The germline gives CDR1 MDHEN, CDR2 SYDVKM. The CDR3 reads CASSLDRVQPQHF. The CDR3 bases are TGTGCCAGCAGTTTAGACAGGGTTCAGCCCCAGCATTTT.

The V call is TRBV6-5, the J call TRBJ2-7; perhaps TRBD1 as D (5 bases). This CDR3 region has 14 residues. The germline V gene encodes CDR1 MNHEY and CDR2 SVGAGI. Deletions cut 6 bases from V and 2 bases from J, with 14 bases between. The CDR3 protein is CASSPGPGPYEQYF. The CDR3, as DNA: TGTGCCAGCAGCCCAGGCCCAGGGCCCTACGAGCAGTACTTC.

V gene TRBV18 combines with J gene TRBJ1-1; 7 bases are a match to TRBD1. In germline, CDR1 is KGHSH, CDR2 LQKENI. Losses at the gene ends were 3 bases for V and 6 bases for J; bases not matched to a gene: 7. The CDR3 covers 14 residues. CDR3 sequence reads: CASSPRQGIAEAFF. CDR3 DNA: TGTGCCAGCTCACCGCGACAGGGAATTGCTGAAGCTTTCTTT.

V usage is TRBV7-2 and J usage is TRBJ2-7, with TRBD2 as a possible D gene (6 bases). The CDR3 extends over 13 amino acids. V lost 8 bases, J lost 5 bases, and 16 bases lay in between. Germline loops: CDR1 SGHTA, CDR2 FQGNSA. The CDR3 spells CASSRGGLDEQYF. The CDR3 DNA reads as TGTGCCAGCTCGCGGGGCGGGTTGGACGAGCAGTACTTC.

Only one count was recorded for this clone. This chain uses TRBV19 with TRBJ1-5; tentatively, D is TRBD1 (6 bases). The V end lost 6 bases, the J end lost 6 bases, and 12 bases lay between the germline ends. Germline values: CDR1 LNHDA, CDR2 SQIVND (reference sequence). The CDR3 spans 13 residues. CDR3 loop: CASSPGVGQPQHF. DNA of the CDR3: TGTGCCAGTAGCCCAGGGGTCGGTCAGCCCCAGCATTTT.

The chain couples TRBV2 to TRBJ2-1, with D possibly TRBD1 on 6 matching bases. CDR3 length: 12 amino acids. Trimming cost V 7 bases and J 8 bases, with 12 bases left between them. Germline V gene data show CDR1 as SNHLY and CDR2 as FYNNEI. CDR3 in amino acids: CASKTGGDEQFF. Here the CDR3 DNA reads TGTGCCAGCAAGACAGGAGGTGATGAGCAGTTCTTC.

In this sample, this clone turned up once. The chain joins TRBV7-9 to TRBJ2-7; 9 nucleotides agree with TRBD1. The length of the CDR3 is 14 residues. The ends lost 4 bases at V and 1 base at J; junction bases unmatched: 2. Per the germline V gene, CDR1 is SEHNR and CDR2 is FQNEAQ (reference sequence). CDR3 in DNA: TGTGCCAGCAGCTGGACAGGGGTATCCTACGAGCAGTACTTC. It specifies CASSWTGVSYEQYF.

V usage is TRBV7-9 and J usage is TRBJ1-2; D unclear. The germline V gene has CDR1 SEHNR and CDR2 FQNEAQ (reference sequence). Trimming took off 0 bases at V and 0 bases at J, with 14 bases between the two ends. CDR3 size: 17 residues. The CDR3 DNA follows: TGTGCCAGCAGCTTAGCGCCCGGGGTCGGAGCTAACTATGGCTACACCTTC. Its translation: CASSLAPGVGANYGYTF. Based on the CDR3 plus reference TRBV7-9 and TRBJ1-2, the full variable domain is DTGVSQNPRHKITKRGQNVTFRCDPISEHNRLYWYRQTLGQGPEFLTYFQNEAQLEKSRLLSDRFSAERPKGSFSTLEIQRTEQGDSAMYLCASSLAPGVGANYGYTFGSGTRLTVV.

Written as DNA, the CDR3 is TGTGCCAGCAGCTTAGTTGGTTCTAGCGGGAGAAATACGCAGTATTTT. It yields the protein CASSLVGSSGRNTQYF. The genes are TRBV7-2 and TRBJ2-3; 10 nucleotides agree with TRBD2. V lost 1 base to trimming and J lost 7 bases; unmatched junction nucleotides: 8. The CDR3 loop spans 16 amino acids. The germline V gene has CDR1 SGHTA and CDR2 FQGNSA.

This clone was recorded once. The genes are TRBV6-2 or TRBV6-3 and TRBJ1-4, with 8 nucleotides matching TRBD1. The CDR3 sequence is 15 residues long. With 5 bases clipped from V and 5 bases from J, the junction kept 7 bases outside the gene matches. CDR1 MNHEY and CDR2 SVGEGT come from the germline V gene. CDR3 sequence: CASSTGQGRNEKLFF. DNA of the CDR3: TGTGCCAGCAGTACCGGACAGGGACGAAATGAAAAACTGTTTTTT.

The chain recombines TRBV25-1 with TRBJ2-3; 7 nucleotides align to TRBD2. Germline trimming cut 2 bases from V and 3 bases from J; bases unmatched to any gene: 5. The CDR3 has 15 amino acids. Germline CDR1 reads MGHDK; CDR2 reads SYGVNS. The CDR3 DNA is TGTGCCAGCAGTGAAAGTGGGGGGGGGACAGATACGCAGTATTTT. It yields the protein CASSESGGGTDTQYF.

The chain employs TRBV24-1 and TRBJ2-1, with 10 bases matching TRBD1. With V trimmed by 3 bases and J by 11 bases, 6 bases remained unmatched. Germline CDR1 and CDR2: KGHDR and SFDVKD. The CDR3 sequence is 14 residues long. The CDR3 nucleotides read TGTGCCACCAGTGATACCGGGACAGGGGTTCAGCAGTTCTTC. It translates to CATSDTGTGVQQFF.

This chain uses TRBV5-4 with TRBJ2-5; D is perhaps TRBD1 (6 bases). V dropped 6 bases and J dropped 1 base, with 13 bases sitting between them. The CDR3 runs to 14 residues. Germline CDR1 and CDR2: SGHNT and YYREEE (reference sequence). CDR3 sequence: CASKPQGRQETQYF. CDR3 nucleotides: TGTGCCAGCAAACCCCAGGGGCGCCAAGAGACCCAGTACTTC.

V usage is TRBV29-1 and J usage is TRBJ1-1, with no clear D. This CDR3 is 12 amino acids long. V was pared by 1 base and J by 5 bases, with 8 bases between. Germline V CDR1 and CDR2: SQVTM, ANQGSEA. The CDR3 sequence: CSVEVVGTEAFF. DNA of the CDR3: TGCAGCGTTGAAGTAGTCGGGACTGAAGCTTTCTTT.

This CDR3 is CASSPTGFTDTQYF. Written as DNA, the CDR3 is TGTGCCAGCTCACCTACAGGGTTCACAGATACGCAGTATTTT. V usage is TRBV18 and J usage is TRBJ2-3; tentative D call: TRBD1 (6 bases). Looked up from germline, CDR1 is KGHSH and CDR2 is LQKENI. V was shortened by 3 bases and J by 2 bases, with 9 bases between the two germline ends. The CDR3 has 14 amino acids.

V usage is TRBV7-6 and J usage is TRBJ2-7, with TRBD2 matching over 9 bases. The V gene's germline CDR1 is SGHVS and CDR2 FNYEAQ. With V trimmed by 6 bases and J by 2 bases, 5 bases remained unmatched. This CDR3 is 14 amino acids long. CDR3 amino acids: CASRSAGGTYEQYF. Written as DNA, the CDR3 is TGTGCCAGCAGGTCAGCGGGAGGAACCTACGAGCAGTACTTC.

The V gene is TRBV4-1, the J gene TRBJ1-2; 10 positions match TRBD1. CDR1 is MGHRA and CDR2 is YSYEKL in the germline V gene. Trimming cost V 5 bases and J 4 bases; bases outside gene matches: 4. The CDR3 runs 14 residues. CDR3 residues: CASSERQGAYGYTF. For the CDR3, the DNA is TGCGCCAGCAGCGAGAGACAGGGGGCCTATGGCTACACCTTC.

The chain has TRBV5-4 and TRBJ2-7, with 13 nucleotides matching TRBD2. J was trimmed by 5 bases and V by 0 bases; bases with no gene match: 5. The CDR3 is made up of 16 amino acids. CDR1 and CDR2 (germline): SGHNT, YYREEE (reference sequence). CDR3 loop: CASSLGTSGGAHEQYF. In nucleotides, the CDR3 is TGTGCCAGCAGCTTGGGAACTAGCGGGGGGGCCCACGAGCAGTACTTC.

This chain connects TRBV27 to TRBJ2-5, with 7 nucleotides matching TRBD2. The CDR3 totals 14 residues. Trimming at V came to 6 bases and at J to 5 bases, leaving 9 bases not matched to a gene. Per germline, CDR1 MNHEY and CDR2 SMNVEV (reference sequence). CDR3 bases: TGTGCCAGCAGGCGAGCGGGATTGGTGGAGACCCAGTACTTC. Its translation is CASRRAGLVETQYF.

The chain employs TRBV29-1 and TRBJ2-3; possible D gene TRBD1, 5 bases. The CDR3 runs 11 residues. Trimming left V 7 bases short and J 5 bases short, with 10 bases between. Germline-derived CDR1 and CDR2 are SQVTM and ANQGSEA. CDR3 region: CSAPTGDTQYF. CDR3 coding DNA: TGCAGCGCCCCCACAGGAGATACGCAGTATTTT.

The V call is TRBV5-1, the J call TRBJ2-5, with TRBD2 as a possible D gene (6 bases). The CDR3 covers 17 residues. Germline CDR1 is SGHRS and CDR2 is YFSETQ. V was trimmed by 0 bases and J by 5 bases, leaving 20 bases between them. CDR3 protein: CASSLALTAGGAETQYF. Here the CDR3 DNA reads TGCGCCAGCAGCTTGGCCCTTACAGCCGGAGGGGCCGAGACCCAGTACTTC.

This clone has only one observation. The J gene is TRBJ2-3, the V gene TRBV24-1; 11 bases match TRBD1. This CDR3 has 16 amino acids. V was pared by 4 bases and J by 4 bases, with 6 bases of the junction left unmatched. Germline CDR1 and CDR2: KGHDR and SFDVKD. Here the CDR3 reads CATSEPGDRGSDTQYF. In DNA form, the CDR3 reads TGTGCCACCAGTGAACCGGGGGACAGGGGGTCAGATACGCAGTATTTT.